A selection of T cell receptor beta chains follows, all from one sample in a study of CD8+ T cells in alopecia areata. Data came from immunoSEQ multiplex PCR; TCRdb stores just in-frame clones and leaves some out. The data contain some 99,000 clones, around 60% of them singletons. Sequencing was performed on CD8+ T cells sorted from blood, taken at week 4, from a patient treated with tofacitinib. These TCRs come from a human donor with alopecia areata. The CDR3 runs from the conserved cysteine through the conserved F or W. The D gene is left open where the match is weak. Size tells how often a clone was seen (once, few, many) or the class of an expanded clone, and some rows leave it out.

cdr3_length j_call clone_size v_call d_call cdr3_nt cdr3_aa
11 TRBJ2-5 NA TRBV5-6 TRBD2 TGTGCCAGCAGCCAAAGCGGGGGCCTCTACTTC CASSQSGGLYF
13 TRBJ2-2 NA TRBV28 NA TGTGCCAGCAGTTTGCGTTCCACCGGGGAGCTGTTTTTT CASSLRSTGELFF
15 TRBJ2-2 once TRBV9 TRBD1 TGTGCCAGCAGCGTGGGACAGGGGGTCACCGGGGAGCTGTTTTTT CASSVGQGVTGELFF
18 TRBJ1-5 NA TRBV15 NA TGTGCCACCAGCAGAGATTGGAATCGAGGAAGGGGTAATCAGCCCCAGCATTTT CATSRDWNRGRGNQPQHF
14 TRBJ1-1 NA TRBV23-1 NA TGCGCCAGCAGTCAAGGGGTCCTGGGGACTGAAGCTTTCTTT CASSQGVLGTEAFF
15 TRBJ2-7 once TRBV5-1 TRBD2 TGCGCCAGCAGCTTGGTCGGGGGGAGCTCCTACGAGCAGTACTTC CASSLVGGSSYEQYF
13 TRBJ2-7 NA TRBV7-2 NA TGTGCCAGCGGCGTTTGGCTTTACAACGAGCAGTACTTC CASGVWLYNEQYF
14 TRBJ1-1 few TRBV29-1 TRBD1 TGCAGCGTTGATAGCCGGGACAGGGCTAATGAAGCTTTCTTT CSVDSRDRANEAFF
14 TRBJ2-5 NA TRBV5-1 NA TGCGCCAGCAGCCCAGGGGCAGGGGACGAGACCCAGTACTTC CASSPGAGDETQYF
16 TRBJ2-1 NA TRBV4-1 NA TGCGCCAGCAGCCAAGATCAGGGTTCCTCCTACAATGAGCAGTTCTTC CASSQDQGSSYNEQFF
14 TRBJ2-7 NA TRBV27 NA TGTGCCAGCGCCCGGGACACTCCCTCCTACGAGCAGTACTTC CASARDTPSYEQYF
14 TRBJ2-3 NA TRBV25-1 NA TGTGCCAGCAGTGACGGAGGGTTGGTGGATACGCAGTATTTT CASSDGGLVDTQYF
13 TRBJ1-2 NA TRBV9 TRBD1 TGTGCCAGCAACACCCGGGACAGGGATGGCTACACCTTC CASNTRDRDGYTF
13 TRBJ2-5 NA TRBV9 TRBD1 TGTGCCAGCAGCGTGACAGGGAAGGAGACCCAGTACTTC CASSVTGKETQYF
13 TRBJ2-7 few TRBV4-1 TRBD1 TGCGCCAGCAAGGGACAGGGGGTCGGGGAGCAGTACTTC CASKGQGVGEQYF
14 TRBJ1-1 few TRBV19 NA TGTGCCAGTAGTATGAACAGGGCTAACACTGAAGCTTTCTTT CASSMNRANTEAFF
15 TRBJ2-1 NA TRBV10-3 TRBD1 TGTGCCATCGCGGGGACAGGGTCGACATACAATGAGCAGTTCTTC CAIAGTGSTYNEQFF
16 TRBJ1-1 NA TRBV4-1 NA TGCGCCAGCAGCCAAGTCCCCCCAGGGATGAACACTGAAGCTTTCTTT CASSQVPPGMNTEAFF
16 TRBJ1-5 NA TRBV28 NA TGTGCCAGCATCCACGGGACGGTTGTTAGCAATCAGCCCCAGCATTTT CASIHGTVVSNQPQHF
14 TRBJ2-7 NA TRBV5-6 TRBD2 TGTGCCAGCAGCTGGAGCGGGAGCATCAACGAGCAGTACTTC CASSWSGSINEQYF
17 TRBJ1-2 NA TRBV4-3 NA TGCGCCAGCAGCCAAGATCGAAGTTCGGGGTGGGACTATGGCTACACCTTC CASSQDRSSGWDYGYTF
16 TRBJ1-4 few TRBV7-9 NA TGTGCCAGCAGCCCAGCCGCGGGGGAGGCTAATGAAAAACTGTTTTTT CASSPAAGEANEKLFF
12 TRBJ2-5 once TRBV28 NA TGTGCCAGCAGTTTCCAAGGAGAGACCCAGTACTTC CASSFQGETQYF
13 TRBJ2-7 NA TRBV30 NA TGTGCCTGGAGCCGGGACTTGAATTACGAGCAGTACTTC CAWSRDLNYEQYF
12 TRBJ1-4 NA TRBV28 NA TGTGCCAGCAGTTTGACGAGGGAAAAACTGTTTTTT CASSLTREKLFF
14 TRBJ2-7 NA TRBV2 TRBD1 TGTGCCAGCAGTTGGGACAGGGAGGACTACGAGCAGTACTTC CASSWDREDYEQYF
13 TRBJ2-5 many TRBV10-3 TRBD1 TGTGCCATCAGTGGGGACAGGGTCGAGACCCAGTACTTC CAISGDRVETQYF
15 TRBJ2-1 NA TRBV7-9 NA TGTGCCAGCAGCTCGGACTACCGCTCCTACAATGAGCAGTTCTTC CASSSDYRSYNEQFF
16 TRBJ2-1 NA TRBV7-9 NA TGTGCCAGCAGCTTAGGGGTGGGGAGCTCCTACAATGAGCAGTTCTTC CASSLGVGSSYNEQFF
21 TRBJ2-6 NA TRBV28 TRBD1 TGTGCCAGCAGTTTCGCGCTGGACAGGGGGCATCAGTCCTCTGGGGCCAACGTCCTGACTTTC CASSFALDRGHQSSGANVLTF
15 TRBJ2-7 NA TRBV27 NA TGTGCCAGCAGTTTATCGACGGGCTTGTCCTACGAGCAGTACTTC CASSLSTGLSYEQYF
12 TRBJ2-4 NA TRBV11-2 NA TGTGCCAGCAGCCCTACCCAAAACATTCAGTACTTC CASSPTQNIQYF